Included here is one T cell receptor (beta chain) sequence, with context. This clonotype was picked up many times. No antigen is known for it. Qualities for individual bases were not recorded, and no much larger clone is one base off. These data originate in a study of regulatory T cells in long-lasting Graves disease (dated by TCRdb to the early 2020s). The study in broad terms: Patients with newly diagnosed Graves' disease had been on antithyroid drugs for under 3 months. Patients with persistent Graves' disease were compared with patients with newly diagnosed Graves' disease using TCR sequencing and RNA sequencing of peripheral blood. The study took place in China and was registered as a clinical trial. A total of roughly 33 samples were covered by TCR sequencing, comprising approximately 13 persistent and around 20 newly diagnosed Graves' disease patients.

The time point label here, explained by the study, means: newly diagnosed GD, antithyroid drugs for less than 3 months. For both TCR sequencing and RNA sequencing, RNA was extracted from PBMCs in TRIzol. The diagnosis of Graves' disease followed American Thyroid Association guidelines. Patients were recruited from an endocrinology department in Xi'an, China. Each patient gave approximately 8.8 milliliters of peripheral blood, collected in an EDTA anticoagulant tube. Ficoll Paque Plus density gradient separation was used to isolate PBMCs, and no further T cell sorting was performed. RNA quality was checked with an Agilent 2100 Bioanalyzer and agarose gel, and concentration with a NanoDrop 2000. The full study reports these points: Persistent disease showed preferential use of TRBV28, TRBJ1-2 and TRBJ2-5, whereas newly diagnosed disease favored TRBV20-1 and TRBJ2-1. Sequencing and analysis were limited to the TCR beta chain. Persistent patients shared more public clonotypes among themselves (roughly 2,700) than newly diagnosed patients did (about 1,000). As a limitation, the authors acknowledged that the small sample size may reduce accuracy. The study examined only peripheral blood because the primary lesion, thyroid tissue, could not be accessed. Lower TCR Shannon entropy and fewer highly expanded clones were observed in persistent Graves' disease patients than in newly diagnosed patients, which suggested clonal expansion.

To prepare the library, multiplex PCR was applied. Sequencing was performed on an Illumina HiSeq 4000. To build TCR beta libraries, CDR3 regions were amplified by Arm-PCR using iRepertoire HTBI primers. Gel purification was performed on PCR products prior to sequencing. The original methods were these. Across samples, roughly 60 TRBV and approximately 15 TRBJ segments were identified and used for gene usage analysis of CDR3 amino acid clonotypes. COPE and FqMerger were used to merge the filtered high-quality paired reads into contigs. Contigs were aligned with BLAST to IMGT TRBV, TRBD and TRBJ reference genes, and CDR3 was defined per IMGT. Clonotypes above 0.1% frequency were classified as highly expanded clones. Shannon entropy was used to measure repertoire diversity, and the Gini coefficient was used to measure V-J evenness. Clonotypes shared by more than one individual were considered public. TCRdb reprocessed the public reads (quality trimming at Q25 with fastp, clone calling with MiXCR) and kept in-frame beta chains. Identical CDR3 proteins give one entry, which carries the most common genes and DNA. Here the V and J calls rest on TCRdb's processing, not on the authors' analysis. A total of hundreds of thousands of distinct CDR3 sequences appear in this sample, approximately 15% of them only once. The ten largest account for 15% to 20% of the sample.

Its CDR3 holds 15 amino acids, cysteine through phenylalanine. Only the CDR3 DNA stays, 45 bases, in frame from base 1. V gives up 5 bases and J gives up 3 bases, and the segment between their germline ends measures 17 bases. CDR1 and CDR2 (SGHTA, FQGNSA) derive from the germline V gene. A further study also used this sample, focusing on T cells in Graves' hyperthyroidism and ophthalmopathy. The second study, in turn, reports: Stable Graves' hyperthyroidism was defined as the absence of progression to ophthalmopathy over 18 months of follow-up. Hyperthyroidism patients were newly diagnosed, with disease duration under 2 months, and aged 18 to 65 years. Patients with uncontrolled infections, other autoimmune diseases, pregnancy or lactation were excluded. Diagnoses relied on clinical symptoms, serum thyroxine and TRAb, thyroid ultrasound and orbital computed tomography. For the first round of RT-PCR on the TCR CDR3, the HTBI primer set was used together with the Qiagen OneStep RT-PCR kit. Blood samples also contained most of the expanded thyroid clonotypes (frequency above 0.001), which suggests that blood repertoires may reflect thyroid immune responses. In cross-validation, a model built on a 13 V-J signature told ophthalmopathy apart from stable hyperthyroidism with approximately 91% sensitivity and roughly 81% specificity, and in testing the same model reached 80%/75%. During validation, the model predicted progression to ophthalmopathy a median of approximately 6.5 months ahead of onset, with around 71% sensitivity and roughly 75% specificity. To identify TCR V-J signatures that set the groups apart, the researchers used a discovery cohort of more than 95 patients, made up of under 50 with Graves' ophthalmopathy and 55 to 65 with stable Graves' hyperthyroidism. Whether ophthalmopathy could be predicted prospectively was tested in an independent validation cohort made up of 18 to 20 hyperthyroidism patients plus 17 patients who later progressed to ophthalmopathy. For training and testing, the 100 or so patients in the discovery cohort were randomly divided in a 7:3 ratio. Thyroid tissue and blood T-cell repertoires from more than five Graves' hyperthyroidism patients were also compared in the study. After blood sampling, hyperthyroidism patients were treated with methimazole at a starting dose of 30 mg daily, and ophthalmopathy patients were treated with high-dose intravenous methylprednisolone. Libraries were constructed in a second round of multiplex PCR, after which size selection and purification were carried out. Libraries were sequenced paired-end with 100 bp reads on an Illumina HiSeq2000. SOAPnuke was used to process the raw data, removing reads that contained adapters or uncalled bases, had a mean Phred below 15, or lacked an exact match to the constant primer or identifier. High-quality paired reads were merged with COPE v1.2.5, and unique nucleotide sequences were defined as clonotypes. MiTCR v1.1 was used to align clonotypes to the IMGT TRBV, TRBD and TRBJ reference segments. The analysis included only V-J combinations with a frequency above 0.0001, which together covered more than 98% of the repertoires. The TCS score was defined as F50 (clonal expansion) divided by E x V (chaos), with BLOSUM62-based TCRdist calculated between CDR3 peptides within each V-J. Welch's t-statistics and random forest reduced approximately 520 V-J features to 13, which were used in a naive Bayes classifier (R e1071). No statistical method was used to fix the sample size in advance, and group allocation was not hidden from the investigators. According to the paper, TCR Vbeta CDR3 sequencing was carried out on over 130 peripheral blood samples, which came from 40 to 45 ophthalmopathy, 70 to 80 hyperthyroidism and approximately 17 progressor patients.

The specimen was peripheral blood mononuclear cells (PBMCs), collected at new diagnosis, from a patient treated with antithyroid drugs. The chain uses TRBV7-2 and TRBJ2-7; no D gene can be assigned with confidence. The TCR originated in a woman in her thirties with Graves disease. Donor details come from another sample of the same person, matched by shared clones. This receptor has the CDR3 CASSTTDVKYYEQYF. At the DNA level, the sequence is TGTGCCAGCAGCACAACGGACGTAAAGTACTACGAGCAGTACTTC. The CDR3 plus the reference TRBV7-2 and TRBJ2-7 genes for the other parts give the full variable domain: GAGVSQSPSNKVTEKGKDVELRCDPISGHTALYWYRQSLGQGLEFLIYFQGNSAPDKSGLPSDRFSAERTGGSVSTLTIQRTQQEDSAVYLCASSTTDVKYYEQYFGPGTRLTVT.